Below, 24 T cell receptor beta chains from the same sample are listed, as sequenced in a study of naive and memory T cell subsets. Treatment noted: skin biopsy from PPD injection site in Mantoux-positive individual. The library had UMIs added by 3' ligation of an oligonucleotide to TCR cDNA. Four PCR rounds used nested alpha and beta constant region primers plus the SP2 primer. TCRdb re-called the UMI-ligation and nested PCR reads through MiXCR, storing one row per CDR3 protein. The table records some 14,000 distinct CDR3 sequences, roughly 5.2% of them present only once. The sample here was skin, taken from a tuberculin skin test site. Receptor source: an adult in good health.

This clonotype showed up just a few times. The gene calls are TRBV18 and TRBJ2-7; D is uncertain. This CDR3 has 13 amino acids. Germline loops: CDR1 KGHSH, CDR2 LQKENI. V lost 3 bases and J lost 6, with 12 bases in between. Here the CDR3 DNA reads TGTGCCAGCTCACCCGGTGGGAATCCCGAGCAGTACTTC. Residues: CASSPGGNPEQYF.

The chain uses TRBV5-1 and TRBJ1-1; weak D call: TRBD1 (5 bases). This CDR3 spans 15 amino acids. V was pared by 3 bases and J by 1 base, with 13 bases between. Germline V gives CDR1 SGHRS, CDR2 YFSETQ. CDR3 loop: CASSSQATRNTEAFF. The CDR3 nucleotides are TGCGCCAGCAGCTCACAGGCGACCCGGAACACTGAAGCTTTCTTT.

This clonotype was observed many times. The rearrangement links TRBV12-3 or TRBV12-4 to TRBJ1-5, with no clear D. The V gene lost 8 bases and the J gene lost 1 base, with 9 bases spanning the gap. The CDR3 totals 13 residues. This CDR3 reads CASCLWSNQPQHF. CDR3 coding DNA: TGTGCCAGCTGCCTGTGGAGCAATCAGCCCCAGCATTTT.

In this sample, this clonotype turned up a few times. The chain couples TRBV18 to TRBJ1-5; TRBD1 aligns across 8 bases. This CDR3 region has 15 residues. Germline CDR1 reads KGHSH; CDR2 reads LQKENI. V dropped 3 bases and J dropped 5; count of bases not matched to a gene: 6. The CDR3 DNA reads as TGTGCCAGCTCACCCACCACAGGGGGTGATCAGCCCCAGCATTTT. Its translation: CASSPTTGGDQPQHF. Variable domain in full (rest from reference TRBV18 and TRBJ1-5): NAGVMQNPRHLVRRRGQEARLRCSPMKGHSHVYWYRQLPEEGLKFMVYLQKENIIDESGMPKERFSAEFPKEGPSILRIQQVVRGDSAAYFCASSPTTGGDQPQHFGDGTRLSIL.

CDR3 sequence reads: CSVENEGNYGYTF. The CDR3 coding sequence is TGCAGCGTTGAGAATGAGGGGAACTATGGCTACACCTTC. The chain combines TRBV29-1 with TRBJ1-2; D may be TRBD1 (5 bases). CDR3 length: 13 amino acids. Trimming shortened V by 3 bases and J by 2 bases, and 10 bases separated the two germline ends. In germline, CDR1 is SQVTM, CDR2 ANQGSEA.

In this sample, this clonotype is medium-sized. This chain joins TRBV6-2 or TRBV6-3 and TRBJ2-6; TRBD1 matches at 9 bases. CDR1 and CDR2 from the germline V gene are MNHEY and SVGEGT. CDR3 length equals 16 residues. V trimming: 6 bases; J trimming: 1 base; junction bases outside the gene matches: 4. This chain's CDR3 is CASRQGAQSGANVLTF. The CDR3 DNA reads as TGTGCCAGCAGACAGGGGGCGCAGTCTGGGGCCAACGTCCTGACTTTC.

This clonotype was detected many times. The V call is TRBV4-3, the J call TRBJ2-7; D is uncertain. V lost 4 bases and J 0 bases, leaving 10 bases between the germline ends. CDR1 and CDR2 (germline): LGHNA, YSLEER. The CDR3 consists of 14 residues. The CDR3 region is CASSPWLSSYEQYF. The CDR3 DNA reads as TGCGCCAGCAGCCCCTGGTTAAGCTCCTACGAGCAGTACTTC.

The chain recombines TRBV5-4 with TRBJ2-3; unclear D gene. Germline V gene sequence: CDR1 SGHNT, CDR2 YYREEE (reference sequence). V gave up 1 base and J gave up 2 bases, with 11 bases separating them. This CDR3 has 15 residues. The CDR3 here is CASSLYGLNTDTQYF. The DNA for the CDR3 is TGTGCCAGCAGCTTGTACGGCTTGAACACAGATACGCAGTATTTT.

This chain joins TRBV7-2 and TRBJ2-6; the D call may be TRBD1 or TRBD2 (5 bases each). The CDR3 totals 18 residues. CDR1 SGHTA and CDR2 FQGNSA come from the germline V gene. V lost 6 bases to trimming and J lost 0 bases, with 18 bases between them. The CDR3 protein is CASSRIGTANSGANVLTF. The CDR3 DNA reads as TGTGCCAGCAGTCGAATTGGGACGGCGAACTCTGGGGCCAACGTCCTGACTTTC.

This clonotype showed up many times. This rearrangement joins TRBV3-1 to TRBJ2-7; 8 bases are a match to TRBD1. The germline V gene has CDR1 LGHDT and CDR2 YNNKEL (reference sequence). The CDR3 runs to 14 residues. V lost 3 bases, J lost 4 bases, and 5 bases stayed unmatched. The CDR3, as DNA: TGTGCCAGCAGCCACGGGACAGGCTCTTACGAGCAGTACTTC. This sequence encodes CASSHGTGSYEQYF.

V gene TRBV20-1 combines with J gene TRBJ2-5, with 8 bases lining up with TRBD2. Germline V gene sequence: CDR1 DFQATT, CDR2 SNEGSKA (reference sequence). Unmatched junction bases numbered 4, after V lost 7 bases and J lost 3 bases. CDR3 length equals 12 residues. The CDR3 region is CSVRRGEETQYF. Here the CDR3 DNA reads TGCAGTGTCCGGCGGGGGGAAGAGACCCAGTACTTC.

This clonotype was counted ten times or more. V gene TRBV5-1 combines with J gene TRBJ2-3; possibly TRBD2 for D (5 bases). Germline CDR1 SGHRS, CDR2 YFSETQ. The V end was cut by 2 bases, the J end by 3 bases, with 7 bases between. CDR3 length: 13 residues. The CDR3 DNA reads TGCGCCAGCAGCTTCGGGGTAACAGATACGCAGTATTTT. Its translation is CASSFGVTDTQYF.

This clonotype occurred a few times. The CDR3 coding sequence is TGTGCCAGCAGCTTAGATGGACCCCACCAGCCCCAGCATTTT. Translated: CASSLDGPHQPQHF. The gene calls are TRBV11-1 and TRBJ1-5, with D unclear. Trimming pared 1 base from V and 7 bases from J, leaving 11 bases between. The CDR3 is 14 amino acids. From germline, CDR1 is SGHAT and CDR2 FQDESV (reference sequence).

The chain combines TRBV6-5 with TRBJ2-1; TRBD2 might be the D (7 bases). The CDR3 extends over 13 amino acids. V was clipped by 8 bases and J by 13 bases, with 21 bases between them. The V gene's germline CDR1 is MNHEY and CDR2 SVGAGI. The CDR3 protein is CASFIPAGEGQFF. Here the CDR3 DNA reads TGTGCCAGCTTCATCCCTGCAGGGGAGGGTCAGTTCTTC.

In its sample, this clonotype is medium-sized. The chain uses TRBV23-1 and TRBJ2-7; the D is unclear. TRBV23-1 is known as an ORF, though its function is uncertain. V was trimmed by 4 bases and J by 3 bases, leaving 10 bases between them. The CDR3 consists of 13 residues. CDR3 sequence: CASSPRVYYEQYF. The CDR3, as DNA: TGCGCCAGCAGTCCTAGAGTGTACTACGAGCAGTACTTC.

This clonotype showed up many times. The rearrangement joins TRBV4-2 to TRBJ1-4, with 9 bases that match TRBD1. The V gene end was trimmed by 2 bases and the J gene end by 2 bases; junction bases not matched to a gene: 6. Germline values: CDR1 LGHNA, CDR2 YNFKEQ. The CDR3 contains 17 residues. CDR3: CASSQIRGQGTNEKLFF. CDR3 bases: TGTGCCAGCAGCCAAATCCGGGGACAGGGTACTAATGAAAAACTGTTTTTT.

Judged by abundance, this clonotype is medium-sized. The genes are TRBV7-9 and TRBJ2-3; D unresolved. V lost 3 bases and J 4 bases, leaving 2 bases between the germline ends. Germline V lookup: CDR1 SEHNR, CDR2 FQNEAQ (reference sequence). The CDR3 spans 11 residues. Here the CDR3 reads CASSFADTQYF. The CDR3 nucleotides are TGTGCCAGCAGCTTTGCAGATACGCAGTATTTT. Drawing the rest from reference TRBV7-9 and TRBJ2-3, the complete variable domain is DTGVSQNPRHKITKRGQNVTFRCDPISEHNRLYWYRQTLGQGPEFLTYFQNEAQLEKSRLLSDRFSAERPKGSFSTLEIQRTEQGDSAMYLCASSFADTQYFGPGTRLTVL.

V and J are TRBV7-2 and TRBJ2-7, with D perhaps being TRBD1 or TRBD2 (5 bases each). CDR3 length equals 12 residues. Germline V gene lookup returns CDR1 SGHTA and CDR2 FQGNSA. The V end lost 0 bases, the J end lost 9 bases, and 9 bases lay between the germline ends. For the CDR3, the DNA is TGTGCCAGCAGCTTAGCCCGGGGCGGGCAGTACTTC. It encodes CASSLARGGQYF.

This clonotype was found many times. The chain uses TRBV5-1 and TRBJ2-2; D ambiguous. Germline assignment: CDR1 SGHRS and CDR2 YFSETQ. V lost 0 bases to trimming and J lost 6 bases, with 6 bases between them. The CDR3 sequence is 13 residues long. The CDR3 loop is CASSLVQPGELFF. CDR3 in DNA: TGCGCCAGCAGCTTGGTGCAGCCCGGGGAGCTGTTTTTT.

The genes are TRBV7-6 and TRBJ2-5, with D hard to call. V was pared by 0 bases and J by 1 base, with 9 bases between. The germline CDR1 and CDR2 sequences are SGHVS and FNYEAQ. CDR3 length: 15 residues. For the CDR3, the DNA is TGTGCCAGCAGCTTAGCGCCCGGGCCCCAAGAGACCCAGTACTTC. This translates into CASSLAPGPQETQYF.

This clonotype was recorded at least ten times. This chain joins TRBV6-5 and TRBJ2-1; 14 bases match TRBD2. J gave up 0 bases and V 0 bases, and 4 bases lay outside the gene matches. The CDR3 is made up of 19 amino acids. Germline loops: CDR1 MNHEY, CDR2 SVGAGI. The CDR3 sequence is CASSYSGLAGASSYNEQFF. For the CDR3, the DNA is TGTGCCAGCAGTTACTCGGGACTAGCGGGGGCGAGCTCCTACAATGAGCAGTTCTTC.

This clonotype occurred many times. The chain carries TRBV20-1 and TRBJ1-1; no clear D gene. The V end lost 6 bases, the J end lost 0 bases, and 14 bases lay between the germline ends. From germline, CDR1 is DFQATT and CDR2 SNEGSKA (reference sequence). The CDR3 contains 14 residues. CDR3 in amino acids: CSAPSGPLNTEAFF. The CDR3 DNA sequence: TGCAGTGCCCCATCAGGACCTTTGAACACTGAAGCTTTCTTT.

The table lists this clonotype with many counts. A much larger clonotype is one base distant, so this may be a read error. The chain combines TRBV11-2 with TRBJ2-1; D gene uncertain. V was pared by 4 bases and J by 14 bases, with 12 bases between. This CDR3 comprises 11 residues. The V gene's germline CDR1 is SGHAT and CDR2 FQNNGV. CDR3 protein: CASSCGPKEFF. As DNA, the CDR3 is TGTGCCAGCAGCTGCGGCCCGAAGGAGTTCTTC.

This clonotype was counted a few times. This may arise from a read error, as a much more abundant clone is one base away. CDR3 sequence reads: CASSSIGSGGPETQYF. The CDR3 coding sequence is TGTGCCAGCAGCTCGATCGGATCAGGGGGACCAGAGACCCAGTACTTC. The chain is built from TRBV7-2 and TRBJ2-5, with 7 bases aligning to TRBD1. Germline-derived CDR1 and CDR2 are SGHTA and FQGNSA. The CDR3 runs to 16 residues. The ends lost 4 bases at V and 4 bases at J; junction bases unmatched: 12. Full variable domain (remainder filled in from reference TRBV7-2 and TRBJ2-5): GAGVSQSPSNKVTEKGKDVELRCDPISGHTALYWYRQSLGQGLEFLIYFQGNSAPDKSGLPSDRFSAERTGGSVSTLTIQRTQQEDSAVYLCASSSIGSGGPETQYFGPGTRLLVL.